This T cell receptor (beta chain) was captured by sequencing in a study of shared clonotypes between healthy human individuals (dated by TCRdb to the early 2020s). For the study in its entirety: A couple of women and a few men aged 18 to 49 years were included in the cohort. Each donor's leukapheresis produced roughly between roughly 0.9 and 8.9 billion PBMCs. For each donor, three plates each were used for CD4 naive and CD4 memory, two plates were used for CD8 naive, and one plate was used for CD8 memory. To increase sequencing depth and limit assay-specific biases, different laboratories used diverse techniques to prepare libraries and sequence TCR repertoires. To estimate repertoire size and how much clonotypes are shared between individuals, the study performed deep sequencing of blood TCR repertoires from roughly five healthy adults.

Overall results and qualifications from the work: Rarefaction of sorted-subset datasets indicated incomplete sequencing despite the large sequencing depth. Clonotypes shared by all four sorted-subset donors showed higher generation probabilities than non-shared clonotypes. Pairwise subsampling led to the expectation that sequencing depth would affect the degree of clonotype sharing among donors. Sampling was restricted to blood, and TCR repertoires in tissue are likely to differ from TCR repertoires in blood. Estimated clonotype richness was generally larger for naive than for memory subsets. Because the study included only a small number of donors, the genetic and exposure-history diversity represented was limited. Around 5% of naive CD4, more than 3% of naive CD8, 2.3% of memory CD4, and around 0.4% of memory CD8 clonotypes were shared across several donors.

Donors were healthy HIV-negative adults with no recently reported acute infections or vaccinations. Only Caucasian adults living in Nashville, Tennessee, USA were represented among the donors. Magnetic negative selection was used to enrich CD4+ T cells, after which naive cells were positively selected on CD45RA and the negative fraction became the memory subset. After blood collection by leukapheresis, PBMCs were isolated using Ficoll-Histopaque density gradient centrifugation and then cryopreserved in the vapor phase of liquid nitrogen. Purity and quantity of every magnetically sorted T cell population were checked by analytical flow cytometry. Genomic DNA was isolated from each sorted fraction and quantified by UV absorbance on a Nanodrop 2000c. In regard to this clone: The antigen it recognizes is unknown. Nothing much larger sits one base from this clone, and base qualities are not available. Within the sample, other DNA sequences also encode this same CDR3.

Using the deep immunoSEQ assay, TCR CDR3 regions were amplified from genomic DNA by multiplex PCR. Genomic DNA extracted from each cell subset was distributed evenly over all wells of several immunoSEQ 96-well plates, and each plate served as one replicate. Each replicate PCR for sorted subsets received 150 to 250 ng genomic DNA, equal to about 29,000 T cell genomes. Purified libraries were quantified with a Qubit 3.0 fluorometer, sized on a Bioanalyzer 2100, and re-quantified with the KAPA Library Quantification kit. Every immunoSEQ 96-well plate was sequenced on a dedicated single-read 150-cycle Illumina NextSeq 550 flow cell. On the authors' methods: The immunoSEQ output contained only junctional sequences without quality scores, so filtering could not match that applied to full-length reads. To assign V/J genes and CDR3, sequences were annotated using PyIR, a Python wrapper for IgBLAST v1.9, with IMGT germline references. Reads were removed for weak V/J assignments (E-value above 1e-6), missing CDR3, stop codons, out-of-frame junctions, or ambiguous translated residues. V3J clonotypes were defined as sequences sharing an identical inferred V gene, J gene, and CDR3 amino acid sequence. The percentage overlap between two repertoires was calculated by dividing the number of shared unique clonotypes by the size of the smaller repertoire. Richness of each repertoire was evaluated using RTK rarefaction, the Chao1 estimator, and Recon v2.1 estimates of unobserved clonotypes. Generation probabilities were computed with OLGA for all TCRbeta clonotypes obtained by the gDNA method from several donors. Held by TCRdb, this immuneACCESS table contains in-frame sequences only and omits some clones. Under half of the omission traces to an unresolved V gene where checked; the cause of the rest is unknown. The V and J calls and clone size were taken over from that table, and D and trimming were inferred from the DNA. In this sample the table shows about 1.5 million clones, 95% to 99% of which occur a single time. The leading ten clones occupy roughly 0.42% of the sample.

The clonotype originates from a man aged 25-45 years in good health. Sequencing input: naive CD4+ T cells sorted from blood. In the paper's terms, the cell subset or site label means: CD45RA+ positively selected.

The DNA sequence follows: TGTGCCAGCAGACTAGCGGGAGGGAAAGATACGCAGTATTTT. Its product reads: CASRLAGGKDTQYF. The chain is made from TRBV2 and TRBJ2-3, and TRBD2 aligns with 13 junction nucleotides. The germline V gene provides CDR1 SNHLY and CDR2 FYNNEI. Germline trimming: 6 bases from V, 5 bases from J; junction bases outside gene matches: 2. The CDR3 numbers 14 residues from cysteine through phenylalanine. Only the CDR3 DNA is retained, 42 bases long and in frame from the first base.